This is a list of T cell receptor beta chains from one sample in a study of T-cell reconstitution after alpha-beta-depleted transplantation in children. TCRdb recomputed calls from the PCR reads with MiXCR, one row per CDR3 protein. Of roughly 300,000 distinct CDR3 sequences in the sample, about a tenth were seen once. Here the sequenced sample was PBMCs from the stem cell graft donor, taken from the stem cell graft. These receptor sequences come from a human donor who donated a stem cell graft to a child with acute lymphoblastic leukemia. Each CDR3 is given with its conserved first and last residue. D genes are given only for firm matches. Clone size is shown for a subset of rows, as once, few, many or a class of expanded clone.

d_gene	v_gene	abundance	j_gene	CDR3aa	CDR3nt
-	TRBV15	-	TRBJ2-7	CATSATRESGGEQYF	TGTGCCACCTCGGCTACGCGGGAGTCAGGGGGCGAGCAGTACTTC
-	TRBV6-5	-	TRBJ1-5	CASSYSENQPQHF	TGTGCCAGCAGTTACTCGGAGAATCAGCCCCAGCATTTT
TRBD1	TRBV6-2/TRBV6-3	few	TRBJ1-5	CASGTGYQPQHF	TGTGCCAGCGGGACAGGGTATCAGCCCCAGCATTTT
-	TRBV6-4	-	TRBJ1-1	CASSPEENTEAFF	TGTGCCAGCAGTCCCGAGGAGAACACTGAAGCTTTCTTT
-	TRBV5-5	few	TRBJ2-7	CASSAHYRNAYEQYF	TGTGCCAGCAGCGCACATTACAGGAACGCCTACGAGCAGTACTTC
TRBD2	TRBV27	many	TRBJ2-1	CASSPSVGLASLGEQFF	TGTGCCAGCAGTCCCTCAGTAGGACTAGCAAGTCTCGGTGAGCAGTTCTTC
TRBD2	TRBV20-1	-	TRBJ2-7	CSARGVKGGRESTYEQYF	TGCAGTGCTAGAGGGGTTAAGGGCGGGCGGGAGAGCACCTACGAGCAGTACTTC
-	TRBV15	-	TRBJ2-3	CATSRDIPGRADTQYF	TGTGCCACCAGCAGAGATATCCCCGGCCGGGCAGATACGCAGTATTTT
-	TRBV24-1	many	TRBJ2-7	CATSDTGLRAEQYF	TGTGCCACCAGTGACACAGGACTTCGAGCAGAGCAGTACTTC
-	TRBV20-1	-	TRBJ2-1	CSGDYNEQFF	TGCAGTGGAGACTACAATGAGCAGTTCTTC
-	TRBV9	-	TRBJ2-2	CASSAGESRITGELFF	TGTGCCAGCAGCGCTGGGGAATCCAGGATCACCGGGGAGCTGTTTTTT
TRBD2	TRBV25-1	-	TRBJ2-7	CASSDSRGLLYEQYF	TGTGCCAGCAGTGATTCGAGGGGACTACTCTACGAGCAGTACTTC
-	TRBV11-2	-	TRBJ2-3	CASSSGGASTDTQYF	TGTGCCAGCAGCTCCGGGGGAGCTAGCACAGATACGCAGTATTTT
TRBD2	TRBV20-1	few	TRBJ2-5	CSARDGLAGGPRETQYF	TGCAGTGCTAGAGATGGGCTAGCGGGAGGCCCCCGGGAGACCCAGTACTTC
-	TRBV28	many	TRBJ2-2	CASSPPQGNTGELFF	TGTGCCAGCAGTCCCCCCCAGGGGAACACCGGGGAGCTGTTTTTT
-	TRBV4-3	many	TRBJ2-6	CASSHSAGSGANVLTF	TGCGCCAGCAGCCATTCCGCAGGGTCTGGGGCCAACGTCCTGACTTTC
TRBD2	TRBV4-1	few	TRBJ2-1	CASSLTSGSLDEQFF	TGCGCCAGCAGCCTTACTAGCGGGAGCCTGGATGAGCAGTTCTTC
-	TRBV18	-	TRBJ1-5	CASSPSGAQGNQPQHF	TGTGCCAGCTCACCGTCGGGGGCGCAGGGCAATCAGCCCCAGCATTTT
TRBD2	TRBV20-1	few	TRBJ2-1	CSAGLAGAFNEQFF	TGCAGTGCGGGACTAGCGGGAGCTTTCAATGAGCAGTTCTTC
TRBD2	TRBV27	-	TRBJ2-2	CASSLWRETGELFF	TGTGCCAGCAGTTTATGGCGGGAGACCGGGGAGCTGTTTTTT
TRBD1	TRBV15	many	TRBJ1-1	CATSREDRGPTEAFF	TGTGCCACCAGCAGAGAGGACAGGGGGCCCACTGAAGCTTTCTTT